Below, 22 T cell receptor beta chains from the same sample are listed, as sequenced in a study of neurological immune-mediated disorders. TCRdb processed the 5' RACE reads anew with MiXCR; each CDR3 protein has one entry. Of approximately 36,000 distinct CDR3 sequences in the sample, 13% to 15% are singletons; the top ten hold 25% to 30%. The sequenced sample was PBMCs. Receptors were obtained from a woman aged 45-65 years with HTLV-1-associated myelopathy (HAM/TSP).

This clonotype was seen many times. V usage is TRBV7-2 and J usage is TRBJ1-4; D unclear. V lost 4 bases and J 0 bases, leaving 9 bases between the germline ends. This CDR3 is 15 amino acids long. The V gene's germline CDR1 is SGHTA and CDR2 FQGNSA. The CDR3 region has the DNA TGTGCCAGCAGCTCAGACTCTGCAACTAATGAAAAACTGTTTTTT. Translated: CASSSDSATNEKLFF.

This clonotype showed up many times. The V and J genes are TRBV7-6 and TRBJ2-5; D not resolved. CDR1 and CDR2 (germline): SGHVS, FNYEAQ. V lost 1 base and J lost 1, with 7 bases in between. The CDR3 consists of 14 residues. CDR3 DNA: TGTGCCAGCAGCTTAGAGGACCTCCAAGAGACCCAGTACTTC. The encoded protein is CASSLEDLQETQYF.

This clonotype was detected ten times or more. V gene TRBV5-1 combines with J gene TRBJ2-3; maybe TRBD2 (5 bases). The germline CDR1 and CDR2 sequences are SGHRS and YFSETQ. The germline V and J ends were trimmed by 4 bases and 0 bases, with 18 bases remaining between them. The CDR3 consists of 17 residues. CDR3 sequence reads: CASSAPLERTSTDTQYF. CDR3 sequence (DNA): TGCGCCAGCAGCGCCCCCCTTGAGCGGACTAGCACAGATACGCAGTATTTT. Full variable domain (outside the CDR3, taken from reference TRBV5-1 and TRBJ2-3): KAGVTQTPRYLIKTRGQQVTLSCSPISGHRSVSWYQQTPGQGLQFLFEYFSETQRNKGNFPGRFSGRQFSNSRSEMNVSTLELGDSALYLCASSAPLERTSTDTQYFGPGTRLTVL.

This clonotype was seen repeatedly, ten times or more. The chain carries TRBV9 and TRBJ2-5; 8 nucleotides match TRBD2. V was clipped by 0 bases and J by 4 bases; unmatched bases: 8. The CDR3 is 16 amino acids. Germline V gives CDR1 SGDLS, CDR2 YYNGEE. CDR3 sequence (DNA): TGTGCCAGCAGCGTAGCTACCGGGGGGGCCGGAGAGACCCAGTACTTC. It codes for CASSVATGGAGETQYF.

The chain is built from TRBV18 and TRBJ2-2; 7 bases are a match to TRBD1. The J segment lost 1 base and the V segment lost 1 base, leaving 6 bases of the junction unmatched. The CDR3 is 17 residues long. CDR1 and CDR2 from the germline V gene are KGHSH and LQKENI. The CDR3 DNA reads TGTGCCAGCTCACCACTGGGGACAGCCCAGAACACCGGGGAGCTGTTTTTT. It encodes CASSPLGTAQNTGELFF.

This clonotype was counted many times. The chain employs TRBV7-9 and TRBJ2-3; D is ambiguous. The CDR3 is 14 amino acids. The ends were cut back, 1 base at V and 4 bases at J, with 9 bases in the middle. CDR1 and CDR2 (germline): SEHNR, FQNEAQ (reference sequence). For the CDR3, the DNA is TGTGCCAGCAGCTTAGGGTTTTCGGCAGATACGCAGTATTTT. Translated, it gives CASSLGFSADTQYF.

This sequence joins TRBV12-3 or TRBV12-4 and TRBJ2-1; 10 bases are shared with TRBD1. This CDR3 region has 15 residues. Unmatched junction bases numbered 6, after V lost 6 bases and J lost 4 bases. As DNA, the CDR3 is TGTGCCAGCAGCCATGGGACAGGGGCTTACAATGAGCAGTTCTTC. Translating it yields CASSHGTGAYNEQFF.

CDR3 sequence reads: CASSETPVPPTDTQYF. The CDR3 nucleotides are TGTGCCAGCAGTGAAACTCCGGTACCGCCGACAGATACGCAGTATTTT. V usage is TRBV6-6 and J usage is TRBJ2-3; D remains ambiguous. CDR1 and CDR2 from the germline V gene are MNHNY and SVGAGI (reference sequence). The CDR3 loop spans 16 amino acids. V gave up 5 bases and J gave up 3 bases, with 18 bases separating them.

In this sample, this clonotype turned up many times. This rearrangement joins TRBV7-3 to TRBJ2-2, with 9 bases fitting TRBD1. Germline assignment: CDR1 SGHTA and CDR2 FQGTGA. Trimming cost V 5 bases and J 1 base; bases outside gene matches: 5. This CDR3 comprises 16 residues. The CDR3 DNA sequence: TGTGCCAGCAGCATCGACAGGGGGGTGAACACCGGGGAGCTGTTTTTT. The encoded protein is CASSIDRGVNTGELFF.

This clonotype is judged medium-sized. The rearrangement joins TRBV6-5 to TRBJ2-1; 13 bases line up with TRBD2. This CDR3 spans 18 amino acids. V was clipped by 2 bases and J by 2 bases; unmatched bases: 6. The V gene's germline CDR1 is MNHEY and CDR2 SVGAGI. As DNA, the CDR3 is TGTGCCAGCAGTTACGACCGGACTAGCGGGGGCCCCTACAATGAGCAGTTCTTC. It codes for CASSYDRTSGGPYNEQFF.

This clonotype appeared many times. The chain joins TRBV5-1 to TRBJ2-2; TRBD2 matches 7 bases. The CDR3 covers 18 residues. Trimming cost V 0 bases and J 2 bases; bases outside gene matches: 10. In germline, CDR1 is SGHRS, CDR2 YFSETQ. CDR3 loop: CASSLGILAVLNTGELFF. Here the CDR3 DNA reads TGCGCCAGCAGCTTGGGGATTCTAGCGGTCCTAAACACCGGGGAGCTGTTTTTT.

This clonotype has at least ten counts. A read error is possible here, since a much larger clone lies one base away. This chain joins TRBV10-3 and TRBJ2-7, with D perhaps TRBD1 or TRBD2 (5 bases each). Germline V CDR1 and CDR2: ENHRY, SYGVKD. There are 12 residues in the CDR3. The CDR3 reads CAINEGPGEQYF. The CDR3 DNA is TGTGCCATCAATGAGGGGCCAGGGGAGCAGTACTTC.

This clonotype was detected ten times or more. V gene TRBV28 combines with J gene TRBJ2-6, with 11 bases that match TRBD1. V shed 2 bases, J shed 1 base, and the junction held 7 bases outside the gene matches. From germline, CDR1 is MDHEN and CDR2 SYDVKM. This CDR3 contains 19 residues. The CDR3, as DNA: TGTGCCAGCAGTTTACCGTTCGGGACAGGGGGATCTGGGGCCAACGTCCTGACTTTC. It is translated as CASSLPFGTGGSGANVLTF. The full variable domain, rest sourced from reference TRBV28 and TRBJ2-6, is DVKVTQSSRYLVKRTGEKVFLECVQDMDHENMFWYRQDPGLGLRLIYFSYDVKMKEKGDIPEGYSVSREKKERFSLILESASTNQTSMYLCASSLPFGTGGSGANVLTFGAGSRLTVL.

In this sample, this clonotype turned up many times. The chain employs TRBV7-8 and TRBJ1-1, with 9 bases that match TRBD1. The CDR3 totals 15 residues. Germline V gene lookup returns CDR1 SGHVS and CDR2 FQNEAQ. Losses at the gene ends were 4 bases for V and 4 bases for J; bases not matched to a gene: 7. In DNA form, the CDR3 reads TGTGCCAGCAGCTGGGACAGGGTGGAAGTCACTGAAGCTTTCTTT. Encoded protein: CASSWDRVEVTEAFF.

Concerning this clonotype: The junction departs from the called germline gene at one end, perhaps through a read error. The chain employs TRBV5-1 and TRBJ1-1; D is uncertain. This CDR3 contains 15 residues. Germline CDR1 reads SGHRS; CDR2 reads YFSETQ. The CDR3 reads CVSSLAGRPNTEAFF. CDR3 DNA: TGTGTCAGCAGCTTGGCGGGCAGACCGAACACTGAAGCTTTCTTT.

This clonotype was counted a single time. Because the CDR3 is missing its conserved closing phenylalanine or tryptophan, this is likely a read error. The V gene is TRBV28, the J gene TRBJ1-5, with D maybe TRBD1 (5 bases). The germline gives CDR1 MDHEN, CDR2 SYDVKM. The CDR3 runs to 14 residues. The CDR3 loop reads CASSLLPGNQHQHS. The CDR3 DNA follows: TGTGCCAGCAGTTTATTGCCAGGGAATCAGCACCAGCATTCT.

In its sample, this clonotype was seen many times. This CDR3 reads CASSFREAYNEQFF. Here the CDR3 DNA reads TGCGCCAGCAGCTTCAGGGAGGCTTACAATGAGCAGTTCTTC. V usage is TRBV5-1 and J usage is TRBJ2-1; D may be TRBD2 (6 bases). The V and J ends lost 2 bases and 4 bases respectively, with 10 bases between them. This CDR3 is 14 amino acids long. Per germline, CDR1 SGHRS and CDR2 YFSETQ.

In this sample, this clonotype turned up many times. J is TRBJ2-3 and V is TRBV27; possible D gene TRBD1, 6 bases. V dropped 3 bases and J dropped 10 bases, with 14 bases sitting between them. This CDR3 is built from 13 residues. Per the germline V gene, CDR1 is MNHEY and CDR2 is SMNVEV (reference sequence). This chain's CDR3 is CASSFVPGDPQYF. CDR3 DNA: TGTGCCAGCAGTTTCGTCCCAGGGGACCCGCAGTATTTT.

The genes are TRBV6-5 and TRBJ1-6; D is unclear. V gave up 6 bases and J gave up 10 bases, with 22 bases separating them. From germline, CDR1 is MNHEY and CDR2 SVGAGI. This CDR3 has 16 amino acids. CDR3 region: CASSMGAPHIGSPLHF. DNA for the CDR3: TGTGCCAGCAGCATGGGTGCCCCCCACATTGGCTCACCCCTCCACTTT.

This clonotype was observed many times. The rearrangement uses TRBV6-5 and TRBJ1-2, with 8 bases fitting TRBD1. Looked up from germline, CDR1 is MNHEY and CDR2 is SVGAGI. The CDR3 contains 18 residues. Trimming at V came to 0 bases and at J to 0 bases, leaving 9 bases not matched to a gene. The CDR3 nucleotides read TGTGCCAGCAGTTACTCGGGGACAGGATGGGAATCTAACTATGGCTACACCTTC. The encoded protein is CASSYSGTGWESNYGYTF.

Many counts were recorded for this clonotype. The conserved final phenylalanine or tryptophan is absent from the CDR3, which likely points to a read error. V and J are TRBV7-9 and TRBJ2-3, with D perhaps TRBD1 (6 bases). The germline CDR1 and CDR2 sequences are SEHNR and FQNEAQ (reference sequence). The length of the CDR3 is 15 residues. V dropped 5 bases and J dropped 5 bases, with 17 bases sitting between them. CDR3 protein: CASSPAGVWGDTQYY. CDR3 DNA: TGTGCCAGCAGCCCCGCAGGGGTGTGGGGAGATACGCAGTATTAT.

Ten or more counts support this clonotype. This chain links TRBV2 with TRBJ1-1; no clear D gene. The V gene lost 5 bases and the J gene lost 11 bases, with 18 bases spanning the gap. Germline V gene lookup returns CDR1 SNHLY and CDR2 FYNNEI. The length of the CDR3 is 13 residues. The CDR3 spells CASSRAARGRAFF. The CDR3 bases are TGTGCCAGCAGTCGGGCAGCGAGAGGGAGGGCTTTCTTT.